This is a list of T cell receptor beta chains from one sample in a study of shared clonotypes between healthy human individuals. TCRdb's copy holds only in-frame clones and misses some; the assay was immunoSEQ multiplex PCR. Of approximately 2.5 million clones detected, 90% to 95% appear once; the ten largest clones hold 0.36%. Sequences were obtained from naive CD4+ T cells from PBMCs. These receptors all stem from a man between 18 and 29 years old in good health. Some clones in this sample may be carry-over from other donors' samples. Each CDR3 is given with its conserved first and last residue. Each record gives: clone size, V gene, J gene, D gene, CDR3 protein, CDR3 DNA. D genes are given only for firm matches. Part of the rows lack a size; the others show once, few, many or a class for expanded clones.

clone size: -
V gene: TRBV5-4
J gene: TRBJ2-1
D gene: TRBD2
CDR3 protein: CASSPRGGAGSYNEQFF
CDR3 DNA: TGTGCCAGCAGCCCCCGGGGGGGGGCAGGGTCGTACAATGAGCAGTTCTTC

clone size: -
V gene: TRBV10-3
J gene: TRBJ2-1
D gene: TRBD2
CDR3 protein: CAISLGTSGSYNEQFF
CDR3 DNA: TGTGCCATCAGTCTCGGGACTAGCGGGTCCTACAATGAGCAGTTCTTC

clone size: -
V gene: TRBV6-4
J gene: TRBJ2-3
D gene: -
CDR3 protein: CASSAKVSPSTDTQYF
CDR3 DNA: TGTGCCAGCAGCGCAAAGGTCAGCCCTAGCACAGATACGCAGTATTTT

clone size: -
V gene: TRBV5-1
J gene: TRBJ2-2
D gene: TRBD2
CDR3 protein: CASSLRSGRAGGELFF
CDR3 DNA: TGCGCCAGCAGCTTGCGTAGCGGGAGGGCCGGCGGGGAGCTGTTTTTT

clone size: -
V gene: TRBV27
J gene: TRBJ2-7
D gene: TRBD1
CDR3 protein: CASSPGTGTFYEQYF
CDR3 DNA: TGTGCCAGCAGTCCTGGGACAGGAACTTTCTACGAGCAGTACTTC

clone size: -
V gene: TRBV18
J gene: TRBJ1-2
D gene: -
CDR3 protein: CASSPTRQTEGNGYTF
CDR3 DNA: TGTGCCAGCTCACCCACGAGACAGACGGAGGGGAACGGCTACACCTTC

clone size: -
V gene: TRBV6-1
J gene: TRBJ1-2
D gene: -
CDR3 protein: CASSEWVRAGRTPKDYGYTF
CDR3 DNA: TGTGCCAGCAGTGAATGGGTCAGGGCGGGACGGACTCCAAAGGACTATGGCTACACCTTC

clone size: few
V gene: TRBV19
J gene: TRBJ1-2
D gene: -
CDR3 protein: CASMNNYGYTF
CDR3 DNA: TGTGCCAGTATGAACAACTATGGCTACACCTTC

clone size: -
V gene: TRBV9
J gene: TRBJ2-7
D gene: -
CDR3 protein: CASSPRGYSNEQYF
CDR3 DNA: TGTGCCAGCAGCCCTCGGGGCTATTCAAACGAGCAGTACTTC

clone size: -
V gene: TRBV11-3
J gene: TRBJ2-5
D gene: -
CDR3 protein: CASSPGPQETQYF
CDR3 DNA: TGTGCCAGCAGCCCCGGGCCCCAAGAGACCCAGTACTTC

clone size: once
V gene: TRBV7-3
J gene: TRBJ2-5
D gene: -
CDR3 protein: CASSLERKETQYF
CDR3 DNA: TGTGCCAGCAGCTTAGAGCGGAAAGAGACCCAGTACTTC

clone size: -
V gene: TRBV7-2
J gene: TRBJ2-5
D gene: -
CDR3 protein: CASSLAGGAGTQYF
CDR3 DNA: TGTGCCAGCAGCTTAGCCGGAGGGGCGGGGACCCAGTACTTC

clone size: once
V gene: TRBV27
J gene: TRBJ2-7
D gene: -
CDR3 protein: CASSYKPGQFYEQYF
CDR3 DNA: TGTGCCAGCAGTTACAAACCCGGACAGTTCTACGAGCAGTACTTC

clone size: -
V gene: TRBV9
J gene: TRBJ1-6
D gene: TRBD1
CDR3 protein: CASSASGQGNSPLHF
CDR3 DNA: TGTGCCAGCAGCGCCTCGGGACAGGGGAATTCACCCCTCCACTTT

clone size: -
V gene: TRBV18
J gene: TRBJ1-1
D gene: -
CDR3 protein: CASSPPGLTEAFF
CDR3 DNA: TGTGCCAGCTCACCGCCAGGGCTCACTGAAGCTTTCTTT

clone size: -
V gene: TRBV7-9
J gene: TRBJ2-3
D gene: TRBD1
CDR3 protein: CASSLGDRGLTDTQYF
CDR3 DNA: TGTGCCAGCAGCTTAGGGGACAGGGGGCTCACAGATACGCAGTATTTT

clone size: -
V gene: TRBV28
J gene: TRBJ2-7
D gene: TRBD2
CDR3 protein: CASVPSGGVYEQYF
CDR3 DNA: TGTGCCAGCGTACCTTCTGGGGGGGTGTACGAGCAGTACTTC

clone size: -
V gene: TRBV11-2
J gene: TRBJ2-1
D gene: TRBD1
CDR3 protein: CASSPWDRGRGSEQFF
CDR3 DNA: TGTGCCAGCAGCCCCTGGGACAGGGGGCGAGGGTCTGAGCAGTTCTTC

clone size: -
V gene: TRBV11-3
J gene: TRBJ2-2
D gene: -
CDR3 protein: CASRVGTGELFF
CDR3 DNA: TGTGCCAGCAGGGTGGGGACCGGGGAGCTGTTTTTT

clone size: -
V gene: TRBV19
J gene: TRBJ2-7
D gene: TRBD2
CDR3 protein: CASSPLAGGYEQYF
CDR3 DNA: TGTGCCAGTAGTCCACTAGCGGGAGGCTACGAGCAGTACTTC

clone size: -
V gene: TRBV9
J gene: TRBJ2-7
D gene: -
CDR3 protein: CASSHYAGDGEQYF
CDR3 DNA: TGTGCCAGCAGTCACTACGCAGGGGACGGCGAGCAGTACTTC

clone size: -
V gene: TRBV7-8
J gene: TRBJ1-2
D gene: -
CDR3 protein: CASSQPVLRGYTF
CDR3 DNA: TGTGCCAGCAGCCAACCTGTTTTGCGTGGCTACACCTTC

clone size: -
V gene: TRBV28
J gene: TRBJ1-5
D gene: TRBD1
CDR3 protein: CASSLGGTGGQPQHF
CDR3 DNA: TGTGCCAGCAGTTTGGGGGGGACAGGGGGTCAGCCCCAGCATTTT

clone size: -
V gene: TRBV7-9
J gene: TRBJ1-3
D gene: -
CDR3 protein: CASSLGAGSGNTIYF
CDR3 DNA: TGTGCCAGCAGCTTAGGGGCAGGCTCTGGAAACACCATATATTTT

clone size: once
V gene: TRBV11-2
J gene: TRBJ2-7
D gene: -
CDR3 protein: CASSSDTSSKIYEQYF
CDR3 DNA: TGTGCCAGCAGCTCGGATACCTCTTCCAAAATCTACGAGCAGTACTTC

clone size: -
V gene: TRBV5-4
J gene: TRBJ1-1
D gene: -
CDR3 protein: CASSLGTEAFF
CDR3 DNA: TGTGCCAGCAGCTTAGGGACTGAAGCTTTCTTT

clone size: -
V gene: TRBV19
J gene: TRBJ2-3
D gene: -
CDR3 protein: CASSSWNWGAEDTQYF
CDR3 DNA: TGTGCCAGTAGTTCCTGGAACTGGGGGGCTGAAGATACGCAGTATTTT

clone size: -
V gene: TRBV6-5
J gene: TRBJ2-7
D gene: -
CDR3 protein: CASSYSRRGTYEQYF
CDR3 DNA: TGTGCCAGCAGTTACTCGAGGAGGGGCACCTACGAGCAGTACTTC

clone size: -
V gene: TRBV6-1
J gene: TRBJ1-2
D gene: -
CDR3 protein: CASRDSRLYGYTF
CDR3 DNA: TGTGCCAGCAGAGATTCCAGGCTCTATGGCTACACCTTC

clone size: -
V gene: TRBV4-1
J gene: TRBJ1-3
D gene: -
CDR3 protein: CASSQVAPSGNTIYF
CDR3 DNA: TGCGCCAGCAGCCAAGTTGCGCCCTCTGGAAACACCATATATTTT

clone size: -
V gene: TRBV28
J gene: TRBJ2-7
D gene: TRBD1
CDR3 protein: CASRSRGTTYEQYF
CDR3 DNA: TGTGCCAGCAGGTCCAGGGGGACAACCTACGAGCAGTACTTC

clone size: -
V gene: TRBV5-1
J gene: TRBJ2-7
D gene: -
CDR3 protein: CASGPGVNSYEQYF
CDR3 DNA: TGCGCCAGCGGCCCAGGGGTTAACTCCTACGAGCAGTACTTC

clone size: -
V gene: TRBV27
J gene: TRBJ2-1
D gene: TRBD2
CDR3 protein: CASSLFSTSEGNEQFF
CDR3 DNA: TGTGCCAGCAGTTTATTTTCGACTAGCGAGGGTAATGAGCAGTTCTTC

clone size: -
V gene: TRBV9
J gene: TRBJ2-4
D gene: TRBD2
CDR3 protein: CASSASGSLAKNIQYF
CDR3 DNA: TGTGCCAGCAGCGCAAGCGGGAGCCTAGCCAAAAACATTCAGTACTTC

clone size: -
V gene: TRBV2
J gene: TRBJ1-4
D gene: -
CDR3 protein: CASSEEARGNEKLFF
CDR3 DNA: TGTGCCAGCAGTGAAGAGGCCAGGGGTAATGAAAAACTGTTTTTT

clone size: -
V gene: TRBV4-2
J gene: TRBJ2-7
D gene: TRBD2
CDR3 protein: CASSQVGVRLAGGEQYF
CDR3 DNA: TGTGCCAGCAGCCAAGTCGGGGTGAGACTAGCGGGAGGCGAGCAGTACTTC

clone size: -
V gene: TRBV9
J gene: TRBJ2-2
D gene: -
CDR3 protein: CASSVVGAVQNTGELFF
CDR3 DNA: TGTGCCAGCAGCGTAGTGGGGGCGGTTCAGAACACCGGGGAGCTGTTTTTT

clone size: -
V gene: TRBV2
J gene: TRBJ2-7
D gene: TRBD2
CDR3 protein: CASSEVGGSFTYEQYF
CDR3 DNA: TGTGCCAGCAGTGAAGTGGGGGGGTCGTTCACCTACGAGCAGTACTTC

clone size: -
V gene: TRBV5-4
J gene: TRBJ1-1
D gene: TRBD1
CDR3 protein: CASRPRDRGVGMNTEAFF
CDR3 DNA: TGTGCCAGCAGGCCCCGGGACAGGGGCGTGGGAATGAACACTGAAGCTTTCTTT

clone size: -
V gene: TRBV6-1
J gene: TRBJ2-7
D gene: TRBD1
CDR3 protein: CASRGTGTTYEQYF
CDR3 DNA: TGTGCCAGCAGGGGGACAGGTACGACCTACGAGCAGTACTTC

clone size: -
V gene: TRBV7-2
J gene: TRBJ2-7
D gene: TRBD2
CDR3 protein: CASSLGLAGGLEYF
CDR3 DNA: TGTGCCAGCAGCCTAGGACTAGCGGGAGGGCTGGAGTACTTC

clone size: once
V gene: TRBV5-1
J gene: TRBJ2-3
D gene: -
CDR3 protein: CASSLTGQSTDTQYF
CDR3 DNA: TGCGCCAGCAGCTTGACCGGACAAAGCACAGATACGCAGTATTTT

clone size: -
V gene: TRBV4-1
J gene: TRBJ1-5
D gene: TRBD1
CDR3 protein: CASSLGQGGNQPQHF
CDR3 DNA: TGCGCCAGCAGCCTCGGACAGGGAGGGAATCAGCCCCAGCATTTT

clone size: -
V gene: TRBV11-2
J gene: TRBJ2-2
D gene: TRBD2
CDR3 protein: CASSPNPGLAGPTGELFF
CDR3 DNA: TGTGCCAGCAGCCCGAACCCGGGACTAGCGGGTCCCACCGGGGAGCTGTTTTTT

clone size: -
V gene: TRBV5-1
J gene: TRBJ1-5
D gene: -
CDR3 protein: CASSLDVGSNQPQHF
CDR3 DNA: TGCGCCAGCAGCTTGGATGTAGGGAGCAATCAGCCCCAGCATTTT

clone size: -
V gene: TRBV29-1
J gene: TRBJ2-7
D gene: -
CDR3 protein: CSVGQLLATAYGQYF
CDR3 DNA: TGCAGCGTCGGGCAGTTACTCGCGACAGCCTACGGGCAGTACTTC

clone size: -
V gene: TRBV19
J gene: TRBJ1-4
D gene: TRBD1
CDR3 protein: CASNARQGNEKLFF
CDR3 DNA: TGTGCCAGTAACGCACGACAGGGTAATGAAAAACTGTTTTTT

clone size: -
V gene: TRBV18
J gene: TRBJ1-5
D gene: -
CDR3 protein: CASSPLSGGQPQHF
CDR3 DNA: TGTGCCAGCTCACCACTAAGCGGGGGTCAGCCCCAGCATTTT

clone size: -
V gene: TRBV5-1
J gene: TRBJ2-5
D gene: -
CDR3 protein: CASSLVGTQETQYF
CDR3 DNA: TGCGCCAGCAGCTTGGTCGGGACTCAAGAGACCCAGTACTTC

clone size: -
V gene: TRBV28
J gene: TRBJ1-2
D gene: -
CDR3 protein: CASSLSGASYGYTF
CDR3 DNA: TGTGCCAGCAGTTTATCAGGGGCCAGCTATGGCTACACCTTC

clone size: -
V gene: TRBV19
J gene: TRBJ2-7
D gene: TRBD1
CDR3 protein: CASSMSFGQGAQDEQYF
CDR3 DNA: TGTGCCAGTAGTATGAGTTTCGGACAGGGGGCTCAGGACGAGCAGTACTTC

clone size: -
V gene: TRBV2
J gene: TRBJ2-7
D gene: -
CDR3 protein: CASTRGEFSYEQYF
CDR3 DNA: TGTGCCAGCACTCGTGGGGAGTTTTCCTACGAGCAGTACTTC

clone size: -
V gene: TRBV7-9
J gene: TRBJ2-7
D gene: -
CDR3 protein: CASSLGGTSYEQYF
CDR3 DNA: TGTGCCAGCAGCTTAGGGGGGACCTCCTACGAGCAGTACTTC

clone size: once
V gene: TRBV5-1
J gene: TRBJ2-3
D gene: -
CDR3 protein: CASSLVSTVDTQYF
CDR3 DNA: TGCGCCAGCAGCTTGGTATCAACGGTAGATACGCAGTATTTT

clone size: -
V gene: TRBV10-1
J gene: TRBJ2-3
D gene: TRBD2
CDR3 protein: CASSESLTSGGADTQYF
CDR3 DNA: TGCGCCAGCAGTGAGTCTCTCACTAGCGGAGGGGCAGATACGCAGTATTTT